What follows are 24 T cell receptor beta chains derived from one specimen sequenced in a study of blood T cell repertoires in COVID-19 (dated by TCRdb to the early 2020s). Libraries came from the immunoSEQ multiplex PCR assay. TCRdb re-hosts the immuneACCESS table, in-frame sequences only. Its copies lack some clones; in the studies checked, an unresolved V gene accounts for under half of them, and the cause for the rest is not known. The sample includes over 90,000 clones, with about 91% observed a single time. The ten largest make up roughly 4.2% of the sample. The material sequenced was peripheral blood. All receptors derive from a man aged 18 to 35 with acute or convalescent COVID-19.

This clone has only a few counts. The chain joins TRBV7-9 to TRBJ1-5; 8 bases map to TRBD1. Trimming removed 5 bases from V and 7 bases from J; junction bases left unmatched: 10. The CDR3 consists of 15 residues. Germline CDR1 and CDR2: SEHNR and FQNEAQ (reference sequence). CDR3 sequence: CASSHTGGMGQPQHF. In DNA form, the CDR3 reads TGTGCCAGCAGCCACACAGGGGGAATGGGGCAGCCCCAGCATTTT.

The chain is built from TRBV5-1 and TRBJ2-3; no clear D. This CDR3 contains 12 residues. Germline V lookup: CDR1 SGHRS, CDR2 YFSETQ. V was trimmed by 4 bases and J by 0 bases, leaving 3 bases between them. The CDR3 DNA follows: TGCGCCAGCAGCCTTAGCACAGATACGCAGTATTTT. It specifies CASSLSTDTQYF.

The chain carries TRBV29-1 and TRBJ2-3; 15 nucleotides agree with TRBD2. The CDR3 loop spans 18 amino acids. The germline gives CDR1 SQVTM, CDR2 ANQGSEA. V shed 5 bases, J shed 4 bases, and the junction held 13 bases outside the gene matches. The CDR3 DNA reads TGCAGCGTTTCCGGGACTAGCGGGAGGAGGGCCGCTGCAGATACGCAGTATTTT. As protein: CSVSGTSGRRAAADTQYF.

The rearrangement uses TRBV19 and TRBJ2-1, with D perhaps matching TRBD1 (5 bases). The CDR3 spans 17 residues. The ends were cut back, 4 bases at V and 0 bases at J, with 16 bases in the middle. Germline V gene lookup returns CDR1 LNHDA and CDR2 SQIVND (reference sequence). The CDR3 DNA reads TGTGCCAGTAGTAAGGTAACAGGCGTCGGCTCCTACAATGAGCAGTTCTTC. Amino acids: CASSKVTGVGSYNEQFF. The full variable domain, its missing parts supplied by reference TRBV19 and TRBJ2-1, is DGGITQSPKYLFRKEGQNVTLSCEQNLNHDAMYWYRQDPGQGLRLIYYSQIVNDFQKGDIAEGYSVSREKKESFPLTVTSAQKNPTAFYLCASSKVTGVGSYNEQFFGPGTRLTVL.

The chain combines TRBV11-2 with TRBJ1-3; no definite D call. This CDR3 contains 13 residues. V was shortened by 7 bases and J by 0 bases, with 7 bases between the two germline ends. The germline CDR1 and CDR2 sequences are SGHAT and FQNNGV. CDR3 nucleotides: TGTGCCAGCAAGCCCCCCTCTGGAAACACCATATATTTT. It yields the protein CASKPPSGNTIYF.

The genes are TRBV30 and TRBJ1-3, with D possibly TRBD1 on 6 matching bases. Germline values: CDR1 GTSNPN, CDR2 SVGIG (reference sequence). The CDR3 extends over 16 amino acids. Deletions cut 1 base from V and 4 bases from J, with 17 bases between. Written as DNA, the CDR3 is TGTGCCTGGAGTGGTCACTCAGGGGACCCGGGAAACACCATATATTTT. Encoded protein: CAWSGHSGDPGNTIYF.

The chain employs TRBV27 and TRBJ2-2; 9 bases are a match to TRBD2. In germline, CDR1 is MNHEY, CDR2 SMNVEV (reference sequence). The CDR3 is made up of 17 amino acids. V lost 8 bases, J lost 1 base, and 11 bases stayed unmatched. CDR3 loop: CASGPVALAGNTGELFF. CDR3 coding DNA: TGTGCCAGCGGACCCGTTGCACTAGCGGGGAACACCGGGGAGCTGTTTTTT.

This clone was observed a single time. The chain couples TRBV6-6 to TRBJ2-1, with D possibly being TRBD2 (6 bases). Germline V CDR1 and CDR2: MNHNY, SVGAGI (reference sequence). The V end lost 7 bases, the J end lost 9 bases, and 25 bases lay between the germline ends. CDR3 size: 16 residues. The CDR3 region is CASTKRDPKEGGEQFF. Here the CDR3 DNA reads TGTGCCAGCACTAAACGGGACCCGAAGGAGGGCGGTGAGCAGTTCTTC.

This clone was counted once. The gene calls are TRBV5-1 and TRBJ2-5, with 9 positions matching TRBD2. Germline CDR1 and CDR2: SGHRS and YFSETQ. CDR3 size: 15 residues. V gave up 4 bases and J gave up 2 bases; unmatched junction bases: 6. The CDR3 DNA reads as TGCGCCAGCAGCCCGATGACTAGCGGACAAGAGACCCAGTACTTC. It yields the protein CASSPMTSGQETQYF. Combining the CDR3 with reference TRBV5-1 and TRBJ2-5 gives the whole variable domain KAGVTQTPRYLIKTRGQQVTLSCSPISGHRSVSWYQQTPGQGLQFLFEYFSETQRNKGNFPGRFSGRQFSNSRSEMNVSTLELGDSALYLCASSPMTSGQETQYFGPGTRLLVL.

CDR3: CASSPDTGPPLHF. The CDR3 bases are TGTGCCAGCAGCCCGGATACAGGGCCACCCCTCCACTTT. The V call is TRBV13, the J call TRBJ1-6, with TRBD1 as a possible D gene (6 bases). Trimming took 5 bases from V and 11 from J, leaving 13 bases between them. Germline lookup yields CDR1 PRHDT and CDR2 FYEKMQ (reference sequence). The CDR3 totals 13 residues. Complete variable domain (other parts from reference TRBV13 and TRBJ1-6): AAGVIQSPRHLIKEKRETATLKCYPIPRHDTVYWYQQGPGQDPQFLISFYEKMQSDKGSIPDRFSAQQFSDYHSELNMSSLELGDSALYFCASSPDTGPPLHFGNGTRLTVT.

V is TRBV5-4 and J is TRBJ1-2; D not resolved. In germline, CDR1 is SGHNT, CDR2 YYREEE (reference sequence). V lost 0 bases, J lost 6 bases, and 6 bases lay in between. The CDR3 extends over 12 amino acids. DNA for the CDR3: TGTGCCAGCAGCTTGGGAGGGCATGGCTACACCTTC. This sequence encodes CASSLGGHGYTF.

The rearrangement joins TRBV7-9 to TRBJ1-2; D is perhaps TRBD1 (5 bases). Germline-derived CDR1 and CDR2 are SEHNR and FQNEAQ (reference sequence). This CDR3 has 17 residues. V was pared by 5 bases and J by 0 bases, with 19 bases between. The CDR3 nucleotides read TGTGCCAGCAGCCCCCCACAGGTGATATTAACTAACTATGGCTACACCTTC. It encodes CASSPPQVILTNYGYTF.

The rearrangement joins TRBV7-9 to TRBJ2-7, with D possibly matching TRBD1 (6 bases). Germline loops: CDR1 SEHNR, CDR2 FQNEAQ (reference sequence). The CDR3 is 13 residues long. V was pared by 3 bases and J by 2 bases, with 8 bases between. CDR3 nucleotide sequence: TGTGCCAGCAGCTTCGGACAGACCTACGAGCAGTACTTC. Translation gives CASSFGQTYEQYF.

The V gene is TRBV11-2, the J gene TRBJ1-2, with D possibly being TRBD1 (5 bases). This CDR3 is 14 amino acids long. Germline V lookup: CDR1 SGHAT, CDR2 FQNNGV. Trimming cost V 0 bases and J 6 bases, with 11 bases left between them. As DNA, the CDR3 is TGTGCCAGCAGCTTAGATCTGGGGACTAATGGCTACACCTTC. This translates into CASSLDLGTNGYTF.

This clone was observed once. The chain is built from TRBV9 and TRBJ2-5, with 8 nucleotides matching TRBD2. V shed 0 bases, J shed 3 bases, and the junction held 4 bases outside the gene matches. The CDR3 is 15 amino acids. CDR1 is SGDLS and CDR2 is YYNGEE in the germline V gene. CDR3 nucleotides: TGTGCCAGCAGCGTAGAGGGTAGCGGGAAAGAGACCCAGTACTTC. It is translated as CASSVEGSGKETQYF.

The chain couples TRBV5-1 to TRBJ1-1; no firm D call. This CDR3 is 15 amino acids long. V was cut by 4 bases and J by 1 base, with 14 bases left in between. The V gene's germline CDR1 is SGHRS and CDR2 YFSETQ. The CDR3 here is CASSNRDFRNTEAFF. As DNA, the CDR3 is TGCGCCAGCAGCAATCGGGATTTCCGGAACACTGAAGCTTTCTTT.

V is TRBV2 and J is TRBJ1-2; a possible D gene is TRBD1 (5 bases). Germline CDR1 SNHLY, CDR2 FYNNEI. The germline V and J ends were trimmed by 7 bases and 2 bases, with 20 bases remaining between them. There are 16 residues in the CDR3. CDR3 DNA: TGTGCCAGCACCCTGGACATTACTCCGGGCAACTATGGCTACACCTTC. Its translation: CASTLDITPGNYGYTF.

The chain carries TRBV3-1 (or the pseudogene TRBV3-2) and TRBJ2-1; TRBD1 matches 10 bases. This CDR3 is 15 amino acids long. The germline V gene has CDR1 LGHDT and CDR2 YNNKEL (reference sequence). With 4 bases clipped from V and 3 bases from J, the junction kept 3 bases outside the gene matches. The CDR3 region is CASSPGTGDYNEQFF. CDR3 bases: TGTGCCAGCAGCCCCGGGACAGGGGACTACAATGAGCAGTTCTTC.

V is TRBV5-1 and J is TRBJ2-3; D is uncertain. With 0 bases removed from V and 5 bases from J, the gap between germline ends came to 7 bases. Per germline, CDR1 SGHRS and CDR2 YFSETQ. The CDR3 has 13 residues. CDR3 loop: CASSLGFGDTQYF. For the CDR3, the DNA is TGCGCCAGCAGCTTGGGATTCGGAGATACGCAGTATTTT.

The chain has TRBV5-1 and TRBJ1-4; 9 bases map to TRBD1. Trimming cost V 4 bases and J 5 bases; bases outside gene matches: 6. This CDR3 is built from 15 residues. Germline CDR1 and CDR2: SGHRS and YFSETQ. This CDR3 reads CASSPLDRGNEKLFF. As DNA, the CDR3 is TGCGCCAGCAGCCCTCTGGACAGGGGAAATGAAAAACTGTTTTTT.

This rearrangement joins TRBV10-3 to TRBJ1-5, with D perhaps matching TRBD1 (5 bases). The CDR3 runs to 15 residues. The V and J ends lost 2 bases and 8 bases respectively, with 16 bases between them. Per the germline V gene, CDR1 is ENHRY and CDR2 is SYGVKD. CDR3 sequence (DNA): TGTGCCATCAGTGAGGGGTTTCAGGGAAAGGAGCCCCAGCATTTT. It encodes CAISEGFQGKEPQHF.

The rearrangement links TRBV20-1 to TRBJ1-2, with D possibly matching TRBD1 (6 bases). The V gene lost 5 bases and the J gene lost 6 bases, with 10 bases spanning the gap. Germline V gene lookup returns CDR1 DFQATT and CDR2 SNEGSKA (reference sequence). This CDR3 region has 11 residues. The CDR3 loop is CSAVDSDGYTF. The CDR3 region has the DNA TGCAGTGCTGTGGACAGCGATGGCTACACCTTC.

This clone was detected a few times. This rearrangement joins TRBV5-1 to TRBJ1-2, with D tentatively TRBD1 (6 bases). Trimming left V 1 base short and J 3 bases short, with 19 bases between. Germline CDR1 reads SGHRS; CDR2 reads YFSETQ. This CDR3 spans 17 amino acids. CDR3 loop: CASSLLPPPGADYGYTF. As DNA, the CDR3 is TGCGCCAGCAGCTTGTTGCCCCCCCCAGGGGCTGACTATGGCTACACCTTC.

The V call is TRBV3-1 (or the pseudogene TRBV3-2), the J call TRBJ1-5, with no clear D. Germline-derived CDR1 and CDR2 are LGHDT and YNNKEL (reference sequence). V was trimmed by 1 base and J by 0 bases, leaving 16 bases between them. This CDR3 has 18 amino acids. The CDR3: CASSQGGSAFLSNQPQHF. The CDR3, as DNA: TGTGCCAGCAGCCAAGGAGGGTCAGCTTTCCTTAGCAATCAGCCCCAGCATTTT.